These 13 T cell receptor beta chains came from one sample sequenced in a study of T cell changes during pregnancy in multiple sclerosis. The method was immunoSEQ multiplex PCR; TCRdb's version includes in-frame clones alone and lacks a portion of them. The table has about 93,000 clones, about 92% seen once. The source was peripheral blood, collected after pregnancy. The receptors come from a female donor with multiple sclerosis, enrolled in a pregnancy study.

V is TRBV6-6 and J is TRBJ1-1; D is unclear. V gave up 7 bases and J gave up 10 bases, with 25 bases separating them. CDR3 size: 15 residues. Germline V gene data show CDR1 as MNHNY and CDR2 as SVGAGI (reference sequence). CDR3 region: CASTPSRERYRVAFF. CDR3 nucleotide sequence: TGTGCCAGCACCCCTAGCCGGGAGAGATACCGAGTAGCTTTCTTT.

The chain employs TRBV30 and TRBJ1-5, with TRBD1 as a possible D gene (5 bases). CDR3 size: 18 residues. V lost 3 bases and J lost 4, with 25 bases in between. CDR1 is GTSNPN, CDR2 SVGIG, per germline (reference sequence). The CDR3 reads CAWSPKEIRAGKNQPQHF. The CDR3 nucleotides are TGTGCCTGGAGCCCAAAGGAGATTAGGGCAGGGAAGAATCAGCCCCAGCATTTT. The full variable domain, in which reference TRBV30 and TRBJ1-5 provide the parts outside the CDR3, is SQTIHQWPATLVQPVGSPLSLECTVEGTSNPNLYWYRQAAGRGLQLLFYSVGIGQISSEVPQNLSASRPQDRQFILSSKKLLLSDSGFYLCAWSPKEIRAGKNQPQHFGDGTRLSIL.

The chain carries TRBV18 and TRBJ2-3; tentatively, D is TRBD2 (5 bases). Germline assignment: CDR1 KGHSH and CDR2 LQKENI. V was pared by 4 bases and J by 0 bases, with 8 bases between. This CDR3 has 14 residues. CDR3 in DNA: TGTGCCAGCTCACGAGCGGCTAGCACAGATACGCAGTATTTT. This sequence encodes CASSRAASTDTQYF.

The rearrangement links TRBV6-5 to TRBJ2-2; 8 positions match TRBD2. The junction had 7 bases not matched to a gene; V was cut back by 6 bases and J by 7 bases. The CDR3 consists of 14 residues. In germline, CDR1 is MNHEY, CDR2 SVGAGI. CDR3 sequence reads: CASRAGAWDGELFF. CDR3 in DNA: TGTGCCAGCAGAGCGGGGGCGTGGGACGGGGAGCTGTTTTTT.

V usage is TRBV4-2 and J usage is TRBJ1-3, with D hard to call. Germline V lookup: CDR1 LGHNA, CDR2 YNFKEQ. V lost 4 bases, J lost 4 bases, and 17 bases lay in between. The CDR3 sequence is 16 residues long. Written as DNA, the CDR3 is TGTGCCAGCAGCCTAAAGTTCCCGGAGGCGGGAAACACCATATATTTT. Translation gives CASSLKFPEAGNTIYF.

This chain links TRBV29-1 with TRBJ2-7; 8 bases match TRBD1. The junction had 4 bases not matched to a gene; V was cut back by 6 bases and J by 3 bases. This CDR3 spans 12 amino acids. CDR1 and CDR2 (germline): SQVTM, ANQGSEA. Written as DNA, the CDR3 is TGCAGCGTGGGACAGGACCACTACGAGCAGTACTTC. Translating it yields CSVGQDHYEQYF.

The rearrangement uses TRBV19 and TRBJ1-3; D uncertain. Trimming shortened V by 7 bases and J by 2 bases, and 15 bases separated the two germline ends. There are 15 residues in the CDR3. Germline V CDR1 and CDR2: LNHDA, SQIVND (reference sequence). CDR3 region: CASTTRRQTGNTIYF. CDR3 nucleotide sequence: TGTGCCAGTACCACCCGGAGGCAGACTGGAAACACCATATATTTT. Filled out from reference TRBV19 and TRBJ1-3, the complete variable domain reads DGGITQSPKYLFRKEGQNVTLSCEQNLNHDAMYWYRQDPGQGLRLIYYSQIVNDFQKGDIAEGYSVSREKKESFPLTVTSAQKNPTAFYLCASTTRRQTGNTIYFGEGSWLTVV.

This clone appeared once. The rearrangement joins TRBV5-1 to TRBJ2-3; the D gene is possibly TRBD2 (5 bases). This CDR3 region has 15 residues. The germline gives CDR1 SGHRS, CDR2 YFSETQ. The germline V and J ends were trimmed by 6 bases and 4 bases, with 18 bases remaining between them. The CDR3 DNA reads TGCGCCAGCACCCCTCGGCCCGGGGAAGCAGATACGCAGTATTTT. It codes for CASTPRPGEADTQYF.

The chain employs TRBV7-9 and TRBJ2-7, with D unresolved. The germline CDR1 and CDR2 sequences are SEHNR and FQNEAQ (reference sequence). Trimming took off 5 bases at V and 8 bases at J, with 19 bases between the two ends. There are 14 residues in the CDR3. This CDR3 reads CASSLFEETTQQYF. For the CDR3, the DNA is TGTGCCAGCAGCCTCTTCGAGGAGACGACCCAGCAGTACTTC.

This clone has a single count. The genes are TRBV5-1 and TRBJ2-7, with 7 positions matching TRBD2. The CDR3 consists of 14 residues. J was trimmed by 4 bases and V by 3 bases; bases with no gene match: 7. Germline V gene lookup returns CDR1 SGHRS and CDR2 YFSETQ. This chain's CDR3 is CASSSGPGGYEQYF. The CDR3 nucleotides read TGCGCCAGCAGCTCGGGCCCCGGGGGGTACGAGCAGTACTTC.

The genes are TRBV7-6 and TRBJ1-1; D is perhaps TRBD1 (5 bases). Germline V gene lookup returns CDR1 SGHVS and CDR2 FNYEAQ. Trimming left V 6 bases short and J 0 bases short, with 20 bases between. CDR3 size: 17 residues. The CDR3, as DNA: TGTGCCAGCAGACCTACAGCGGGGCTGGGGATGAACACTGAAGCTTTCTTT. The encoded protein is CASRPTAGLGMNTEAFF.

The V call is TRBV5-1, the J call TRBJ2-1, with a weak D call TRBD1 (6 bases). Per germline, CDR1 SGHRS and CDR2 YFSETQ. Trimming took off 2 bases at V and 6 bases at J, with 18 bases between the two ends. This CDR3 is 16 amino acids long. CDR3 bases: TGCGCCAGCAGCTTATCGCCGAACCAGGGGCGCAATGAGCAGTTCTTC. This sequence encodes CASSLSPNQGRNEQFF.

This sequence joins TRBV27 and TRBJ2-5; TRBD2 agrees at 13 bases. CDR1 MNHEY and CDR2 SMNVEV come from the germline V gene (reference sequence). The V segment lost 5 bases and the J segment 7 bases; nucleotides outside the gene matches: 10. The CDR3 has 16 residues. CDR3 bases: TGTGCCAGCAGTCCACCGGGACTAGCGGGAAGTGGGACCCAGTACTTC. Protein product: CASSPPGLAGSGTQYF.